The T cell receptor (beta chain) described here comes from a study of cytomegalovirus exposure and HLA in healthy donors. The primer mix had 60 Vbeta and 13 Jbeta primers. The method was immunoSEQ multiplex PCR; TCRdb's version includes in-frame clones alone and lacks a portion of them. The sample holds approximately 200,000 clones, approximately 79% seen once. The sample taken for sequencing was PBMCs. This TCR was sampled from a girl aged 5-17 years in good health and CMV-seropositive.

The CDR3 spells CASTEGYGTGRARSNQPQHF. CDR3 bases: TGTGCCAGCACTGAGGGGTATGGGACAGGGAGGGCGCGGAGCAATCAGCCCCAGCATTTT. The chain couples TRBV6-1 to TRBJ1-5; 9 bases match TRBD1. CDR3 length: 20 amino acids. V shed 7 bases, J shed 1 base, and the junction held 20 bases outside the gene matches. Germline CDR1 reads MNHNS; CDR2 reads SASEGT.